One sample yielded the 25 T cell receptor beta chains listed below, sequenced in a study of cytomegalovirus exposure and HLA in healthy donors (dated by TCRdb to about 2017). The library was built by means of the immunoSEQ multiplex PCR assay. A mixture of 60 forward primers for TCR Vbeta segments and 13 reverse primers for TCR Jbeta segments was used in the multiplex PCR. The table comes from immuneACCESS by way of TCRdb, which keeps in-frame sequences with V and J called. Part of the clones is missing from these tables; in studies checked, under half for an unresolved V gene and the rest for unknown reasons. The sample's table lists a count of about 41,000 clones. Under 8% of the sample belongs to the ten largest clones. Sequenced input: PBMCs. Source of these receptors: a man between 25 and 39 years old in good health and CMV-seronegative.

The J gene is TRBJ2-3, the V gene TRBV10-2; D is perhaps TRBD1 (8 bases). The CDR3 covers 13 residues. The germline gives CDR1 WSHSY, CDR2 SAAADI. Trimming stripped 7 bases from V and 3 bases from J, with 11 bases between. The CDR3 region has the DNA TGCGCCAGCACACAGGGGGGGACAGATACGCAGTATTTT. Translation: CASTQGGTDTQYF.

The J gene is TRBJ2-7, the V gene TRBV10-3; 7 bases are shared with TRBD2. The V and J ends lost 0 bases and 0 bases, in that order; junction bases with no gene match: 5. The length of the CDR3 is 16 residues. Germline loops: CDR1 ENHRY, CDR2 SYGVKD. DNA of the CDR3: TGTGCCATCAGTGAGTCGTCTAGCGGTAGCTCCTACGAGCAGTACTTC. It codes for CAISESSSGSSYEQYF.

V is TRBV7-9 and J is TRBJ1-2, with 7 bases lining up with TRBD1. The CDR3 loop spans 13 amino acids. The ends lost 0 bases at V and 8 bases at J; junction bases unmatched: 3. Germline V gene lookup returns CDR1 SEHNR and CDR2 FQNEAQ (reference sequence). In DNA form, the CDR3 reads TGTGCCAGCAGCTTAGCGCGACAGGGAGGCTACACCTTC. It is translated as CASSLARQGGYTF.

V gene TRBV7-8 combines with J gene TRBJ1-1; D not resolved. The germline gives CDR1 SGHVS, CDR2 FQNEAQ. The CDR3 sequence is 14 residues long. The V gene lost 0 bases and the J gene lost 0 bases, with 5 bases spanning the gap. CDR3 in amino acids: CASSLALLNTEAFF. The CDR3 region has the DNA TGTGCCAGCAGCTTAGCTCTCCTGAACACTGAAGCTTTCTTT.

The J gene is TRBJ2-5, the V gene TRBV27; a weak D match, TRBD2 (6 bases). This CDR3 has 15 residues. Germline assignment: CDR1 MNHEY and CDR2 SMNVEV (reference sequence). The ends were cut back, 6 bases at V and 5 bases at J, with 19 bases in the middle. This CDR3 is CASSYTGTLGETQYF. CDR3 bases: TGTGCCAGCAGCTATACCGGGACTCTGGGGGAGACCCAGTACTTC.

The chain joins TRBV6-1 to TRBJ2-1, with D possibly matching TRBD1 (6 bases). Per the germline V gene, CDR1 is MNHNS and CDR2 is SASEGT. V was clipped by 2 bases and J by 7 bases, with 18 bases between them. This CDR3 has 16 amino acids. The CDR3 DNA sequence: TGTGCCAGCAGTGAAAGACCCGGGACACCTAGTAATGAGCAGTTCTTC. Protein product: CASSERPGTPSNEQFF.

For this clone: This specimen includes other DNA sequences encoding the same CDR3. The chain's CDR3 is CASSPGTSGYEQYF. CDR3 coding DNA: TGTGCCAGCTCACCAGGGACTAGCGGGTACGAGCAGTACTTC. V and J are TRBV18 and TRBJ2-7; 12 bases are shared with TRBD2. The V gene end was trimmed by 2 bases and the J gene end by 4 bases; junction bases not matched to a gene: 0. CDR1 is KGHSH and CDR2 is LQKENI in the germline V gene. The CDR3 totals 14 residues.

V usage is TRBV11-2 and J usage is TRBJ2-3; 13 nucleotides match TRBD2. The CDR3 is 17 amino acids. The V gene's germline CDR1 is SGHAT and CDR2 FQNNGV. The ends lost 5 bases at V and 6 bases at J; junction bases unmatched: 11. The CDR3 spells CASSPRGTSGVADTQYF. DNA for the CDR3: TGTGCCAGCAGCCCGAGGGGGACTAGCGGGGTTGCGGATACGCAGTATTTT.

The chain combines TRBV9 with TRBJ2-7; a possible D gene is TRBD2 (5 bases). In germline, CDR1 is SGDLS, CDR2 YYNGEE. The CDR3 length is 15 residues. The germline V and J ends were trimmed by 4 bases and 6 bases, with 20 bases remaining between them. The CDR3 region is CASSPKVYGVAEQYF. The DNA for the CDR3 is TGTGCCAGCAGCCCCAAAGTGTACGGGGTCGCCGAGCAGTACTTC.

The J gene is TRBJ1-1, the V gene TRBV21-1; the table gives TRBD1 as D, unverified against the DNA. TRBV21-1 is given as a pseudogene. This CDR3 has 14 amino acids. For the CDR3, the DNA is TGTGCCAGCAGCAAACAGGGGAGGAACACTGAAGCTTTCTTT. It translates to CASSKQGRNTEAFF.

The CDR3 DNA is TGTGCCAGCAGCTACGTCGGCAGGGCGGACACTGAAGCTTTCTTT. Translation gives CASSYVGRADTEAFF. The chain uses TRBV7-9 and TRBJ1-1, with D possibly matching TRBD1 (5 bases). The V end was cut by 4 bases, the J end by 3 bases, with 15 bases between. CDR3 size: 15 residues. Germline V gene data show CDR1 as SEHNR and CDR2 as FQNEAQ (reference sequence).

With respect to this clone: The junction shows a germline mismatch at one end, possibly a read error. The chain employs TRBV4-2 and TRBJ2-5, with TRBD2 matching 7 bases. The CDR3 sequence is 14 residues long. The germline V gene has CDR1 LGHNA and CDR2 YNFKEQ. CDR3 bases: TGTGCCAGCAGCCAAGTGGGAGGGAAGGAGAACCAGTACTTC. Residues: CASSQVGGKENQYF.

V usage is TRBV2 and J usage is TRBJ2-7, with 16 bases fitting TRBD2. This CDR3 comprises 14 residues. Looked up from germline, CDR1 is SNHLY and CDR2 is FYNNEI. V was clipped by 7 bases and J by 12 bases; unmatched bases: 9. The CDR3 reads CASTKPGLAGGLYF. The DNA of the CDR3 is TGTGCCAGCACGAAACCGGGACTAGCGGGAGGGTTGTACTTC. Looking up the rest from reference TRBV2 and TRBJ2-7 gives the full variable domain: EPEVTQTPSHQVTQMGQEVILRCVPISNHLYFYWYRQILGQKVEFLVSFYNNEISEKSEIFDDQFSVERPDGSNFTLKIRSTKLEDSAMYFCASTKPGLAGGLYFGPGTRLTVT.

This rearrangement joins TRBV6-5 to TRBJ2-3; TRBD2 aligns across 10 bases. This CDR3 spans 16 amino acids. CDR1 MNHEY and CDR2 SVGAGI come from the germline V gene. Trimming at V came to 0 bases and at J to 4 bases, leaving 4 bases not matched to a gene. In DNA form, the CDR3 reads TGTGCCAGCAGTTACTCAGGGACTAGCGTCCCAGATACGCAGTATTTT. Its protein is CASSYSGTSVPDTQYF.

The rearrangement joins TRBV27 to TRBJ1-4, with D perhaps TRBD1 (5 bases). V shed 3 bases and J shed 8 bases, with 19 bases lying between them. The length of the CDR3 is 16 residues. Germline CDR1 and CDR2: MNHEY and SMNVEV (reference sequence). For the CDR3, the DNA is TGTGCCAGCAGTTTTGAGGGGCGGGGGGGATCAGAAAAACTGTTTTTT. Its protein is CASSFEGRGGSEKLFF.

The chain joins TRBV18 to TRBJ2-4; 7 nucleotides match TRBD1. CDR3 length: 15 residues. The V gene's germline CDR1 is KGHSH and CDR2 LQKENI. V was clipped by 1 base and J by 0 bases; unmatched bases: 0. The CDR3 region is CASSPQGAAKNIQYF. The CDR3 DNA follows: TGTGCCAGCTCACCACAGGGGGCAGCCAAAAACATTCAGTACTTC.

J is TRBJ2-7 and V is TRBV19, with a possible D match to TRBD1 (6 bases). The CDR3 runs 13 residues. From germline, CDR1 is LNHDA and CDR2 SQIVND (reference sequence). Trimming pared 4 bases from V and 3 bases from J, leaving 10 bases between. The CDR3 DNA reads as TGTGCCAGTAGTAGAGGCAGGGGCTACGAGCAGTACTTC. Translation: CASSRGRGYEQYF.

The rearrangement joins TRBV6-1 to TRBJ2-5; 8 nucleotides align to TRBD2. With 8 bases clipped from V and 1 base from J, the junction kept 6 bases outside the gene matches. The CDR3 sequence is 14 residues long. CDR1 is MNHNS, CDR2 SASEGT, per germline. The CDR3 sequence: CASLPGGGQETQYF. The DNA for the CDR3 is TGTGCCAGCCTGCCGGGGGGGGGCCAAGAGACCCAGTACTTC.

The V and J genes are TRBV18 and TRBJ2-7; 11 bases map to TRBD2. There are 15 residues in the CDR3. Germline CDR1 reads KGHSH; CDR2 reads LQKENI. The ends lost 5 bases at V and 2 bases at J; junction bases unmatched: 5. In DNA, the CDR3 is TGTGCCAGCTCAGGGACTAGCGGACGTGCCTACGAGCAGTACTTC. This gives the protein CASSGTSGRAYEQYF.

V and J are TRBV12-5 and TRBJ2-1; TRBD1 might be the D (5 bases). This CDR3 is 15 amino acids long. Trimming removed 2 bases from V and 7 bases from J, with 15 bases in between. Germline values: CDR1 LGHNT, CDR2 FRNRAP. CDR3 amino acids: CASGLRAGPINEQFF. The CDR3 nucleotides are TGTGCTAGTGGTTTGCGAGCAGGGCCTATTAATGAGCAGTTCTTC.

The rearrangement joins TRBV7-8 to TRBJ2-2; the match to TRBD2 covers 13 bases. Unmatched junction bases numbered 7, after V lost 3 bases and J lost 3 bases. The CDR3 contains 18 residues. Germline loops: CDR1 SGHVS, CDR2 FQNEAQ. CDR3 in amino acids: CASSLRTSGSSDTGELFF. Here the CDR3 DNA reads TGTGCCAGCAGCTTGAGGACTAGCGGGAGCTCTGACACCGGGGAGCTGTTTTTT.

The J gene is TRBJ1-6, the V gene TRBV2; no clear D. This CDR3 region has 14 residues. The ends were cut back, 8 bases at V and 7 bases at J, with 15 bases in the middle. The germline gives CDR1 SNHLY, CDR2 FYNNEI. CDR3 coding DNA: TGTGCCAGCCTAGATCCACGCCGGAATTCACCCCTCCACTTT. The encoded protein is CASLDPRRNSPLHF.

The chain is built from TRBV5-1 and TRBJ2-1; 7 bases are a match to TRBD2. The V and J ends lost 2 bases and 8 bases, in that order; junction bases with no gene match: 7. CDR3 length: 14 amino acids. Germline values: CDR1 SGHRS, CDR2 YFSETQ. The CDR3 DNA reads as TGCGCCAGCAGCTTAGGGCGGGAGTGGGATGAGCAGTTCTTC. Translating gives CASSLGREWDEQFF.

The chain recombines TRBV13 with TRBJ1-2; 7 bases are shared with TRBD1. Germline CDR1 PRHDT, CDR2 FYEKMQ (reference sequence). The CDR3 contains 14 residues. The J segment lost 3 bases and the V segment lost 4 bases, leaving 5 bases of the junction unmatched. DNA of the CDR3: TGTGCCAGCAGCTACGGGACAGAGGACTATGGCTACACCTTC. It codes for CASSYGTEDYGYTF.

The V call is TRBV2, the J call TRBJ2-3; TRBD2 aligns across 7 bases. This CDR3 has 15 amino acids. The germline CDR1 and CDR2 sequences are SNHLY and FYNNEI. V was clipped by 1 base and J by 4 bases; unmatched bases: 5. CDR3 DNA sequence: TGTGCCAGCAGTGAAGTGGCGGGAGAGGCAGATACGCAGTATTTT. As protein: CASSEVAGEADTQYF. The full variable domain, its missing parts supplied by reference TRBV2 and TRBJ2-3, is EPEVTQTPSHQVTQMGQEVILRCVPISNHLYFYWYRQILGQKVEFLVSFYNNEISEKSEIFDDQFSVERPDGSNFTLKIRSTKLEDSAMYFCASSEVAGEADTQYFGPGTRLTVL.